One and the same sample provided the 24 T cell receptor beta chains below, sequenced in a study of cytomegalovirus exposure and HLA in healthy donors (dated by TCRdb to 2015 to 2018). The protocol used for the library was the immunoSEQ multiplex PCR assay. A mixture of 60 forward primers for TCR Vbeta segments and 13 reverse primers for TCR Jbeta segments was used in the multiplex PCR. Held by TCRdb, this immuneACCESS table contains in-frame sequences only and omits some clones. Under half of the omission traces to an unresolved V gene where checked; the cause of the rest is unknown. Within this sample are some 130,000 clones, with approximately 80% of them counted one time only. The top ten clonotypes cover over 2.5% of the sample. The source material was PBMCs. All receptors come from a male donor in good health and CMV-seronegative.

The V and J genes are TRBV27 and TRBJ2-5; 7 bases match TRBD1. Near its end, the DNA agrees better with TRBJ2-7, so the J call may be wrong. Germline V gene lookup returns CDR1 MNHEY and CDR2 SMNVEV (reference sequence). CDR3 size: 12 residues. The DNA of the CDR3 is TGTGCCAGCAGTCGACAGGGTGGCGAGCAGTACTTC. This gives the protein CASSRQGGEQYF.

The chain employs TRBV5-8 and TRBJ2-1; 12 bases align to TRBD2. The germline V gene encodes CDR1 SGHTS and CDR2 YDEGEE. The CDR3 is 19 residues long. V gave up 0 bases and J gave up 0 bases; unmatched junction bases: 7. The CDR3 protein is CASSLVGLAGATSYNEQFF. DNA of the CDR3: TGTGCCAGCAGCTTGGTGGGACTAGCGGGTGCTACCTCCTACAATGAGCAGTTCTTC.

This clone was counted a few times. This chain uses TRBV5-1 with TRBJ1-1, with D unresolved. The CDR3 sequence is 16 residues long. Germline V gives CDR1 SGHRS, CDR2 YFSETQ. V was pared by 1 base and J by 2 bases, with 15 bases between. The CDR3 DNA sequence: TGCGCCAGCAGCTTGAGGCGACTCCTAGAAAACACTGAAGCTTTCTTT. It is translated as CASSLRRLLENTEAFF. Variable domain in full (rest from reference TRBV5-1 and TRBJ1-1): KAGVTQTPRYLIKTRGQQVTLSCSPISGHRSVSWYQQTPGQGLQFLFEYFSETQRNKGNFPGRFSGRQFSNSRSEMNVSTLELGDSALYLCASSLRRLLENTEAFFGQGTRLTVV.

This clone came up a few times. The V gene is TRBV6-1, the J gene TRBJ2-2; 8 nucleotides match TRBD1. This CDR3 contains 14 residues. Germline CDR1 MNHNS, CDR2 SASEGT. V was pared by 7 bases and J by 5 bases, with 6 bases of the junction left unmatched. The CDR3 sequence is CASNNQGATGELFF. For the CDR3, the DNA is TGTGCCAGCAACAATCAGGGGGCGACCGGGGAGCTGTTTTTT.

In DNA, the CDR3 is TGTGCCAGCAGCGATCTCGGGACAGCAGATAATGAAAAACTGTTTTTT. It codes for CASSDLGTADNEKLFF. The chain is built from TRBV9 and TRBJ1-4; TRBD1 matches 7 bases. This CDR3 comprises 16 residues. Trimming cost V 3 bases and J 4 bases; bases outside gene matches: 9. Per germline, CDR1 SGDLS and CDR2 YYNGEE.

This clone was found a few times. The chain joins TRBV4-1 to TRBJ2-3; no definite D call. The CDR3 has 14 amino acids. CDR1 MGHRA and CDR2 YSYEKL come from the germline V gene. The V gene lost 0 bases and the J gene lost 4 bases, with 8 bases spanning the gap. The CDR3 sequence is CASSQDLVSDTQYF. For the CDR3, the DNA is TGCGCCAGCAGCCAAGATCTCGTTTCAGATACGCAGTATTTT.

The genes are TRBV6-5 and TRBJ1-4; D is unclear. V lost 0 bases, J lost 8 bases, and 10 bases lay in between. The germline CDR1 and CDR2 sequences are MNHEY and SVGAGI. The CDR3 contains 14 residues. For the CDR3, the DNA is TGTGCCAGCAGTTACTCTAGGCCGGGGGAAAAACTGTTTTTT. Protein sequence: CASSYSRPGEKLFF.

There are a few counts of this clone. The rearrangement uses TRBV6-5 and TRBJ1-1; 8 nucleotides agree with TRBD1. The V gene end was trimmed by 2 bases and the J gene end by 11 bases; junction bases not matched to a gene: 4. Germline CDR1 reads MNHEY; CDR2 reads SVGAGI. The CDR3 has 12 amino acids. CDR3: CASSYRTGRAFF. CDR3 in DNA: TGTGCCAGCAGTTACCGGACAGGGCGGGCTTTCTTT.

In DNA, the CDR3 is TGTGCCAGTAGTATCGGGCAGGGGGTTACTGAAGCTTTCTTT. Its protein is CASSIGQGVTEAFF. This chain uses TRBV19 with TRBJ1-1, with 7 bases aligning to TRBD1. V was clipped by 3 bases and J by 5 bases; unmatched bases: 6. The CDR3 has 14 residues. CDR1 LNHDA and CDR2 SQIVND come from the germline V gene (reference sequence).

The chain has TRBV2 and TRBJ1-1, with a weak D call TRBD1 (5 bases). Trimming removed 5 bases from V and 14 bases from J, with 18 bases in between. CDR3 length: 12 residues. Germline V gene sequence: CDR1 SNHLY, CDR2 FYNNEI. CDR3 in amino acids: CASSYSPLGGFF. CDR3 nucleotide sequence: TGTGCCAGCAGTTACAGTCCCCTTGGGGGGTTCTTT.

The chain carries TRBV14 and TRBJ2-5; 14 bases line up with TRBD2. Germline V gene data show CDR1 as SGHDN and CDR2 as FVKESK. The CDR3 loop spans 15 amino acids. V shed 4 bases and J 5 bases; nucleotides not matched to a gene: 3. CDR3 region: CASSPGLAGVETQYF. The CDR3 DNA sequence: TGTGCCAGCAGCCCGGGACTAGCGGGAGTTGAGACCCAGTACTTC.

This sequence joins TRBV19 and TRBJ2-4, with 12 bases aligning to TRBD2. The length of the CDR3 is 19 residues. The trim removed 3 bases at V and 0 bases at J, leaving 9 bases unmatched. Germline loops: CDR1 LNHDA, CDR2 SQIVND (reference sequence). In DNA form, the CDR3 reads TGTGCCAGTAGTATTAGGGTGACTAGCGGGAGTTTAGCCAAAAACATTCAGTACTTC. Protein: CASSIRVTSGSLAKNIQYF.

J is TRBJ2-1 and V is TRBV6-5; TRBD2 might be the D (6 bases). The CDR3 sequence is 15 residues long. Trimming took 6 bases from V and 0 from J, leaving 12 bases between them. Germline V lookup: CDR1 MNHEY, CDR2 SVGAGI. The CDR3 DNA is TGTGCCAGCAGGACCTTAGCGGTCTCCTACAATGAGCAGTTCTTC. This translates into CASRTLAVSYNEQFF.

The rearrangement joins TRBV5-1 to TRBJ2-7; 11 positions match TRBD2. Germline V gene lookup returns CDR1 SGHRS and CDR2 YFSETQ. J lost 4 bases, V lost 4 bases, and 4 bases had no gene match. This CDR3 spans 14 amino acids. The CDR3 nucleotides read TGCGCCAGCAGCGGGGGGACTAGCGGATACGAGCAGTACTTC. It encodes CASSGGTSGYEQYF.

This clone rates as medium-sized. The gene calls are TRBV10-3 and TRBJ2-7; 7 bases agree with TRBD1. J lost 0 bases, V lost 6 bases, and 8 bases had no gene match. The CDR3 runs 15 residues. In germline, CDR1 is ENHRY, CDR2 SYGVKD. Here the CDR3 reads CAIRVDRVSSYEQYF. As DNA, the CDR3 is TGTGCCATCAGGGTTGACAGGGTGAGCTCCTACGAGCAGTACTTC.

This chain joins TRBV5-1 and TRBJ1-1; D is ambiguous. V lost 4 bases and J lost 0, with 10 bases in between. Germline CDR1 reads SGHRS; CDR2 reads YFSETQ. This CDR3 contains 14 residues. CDR3 sequence: CASSQWAVNTEAFF. DNA for the CDR3: TGCGCCAGCAGCCAATGGGCAGTGAACACTGAAGCTTTCTTT.

V usage is TRBV9 and J usage is TRBJ1-5; no reliable D call. V was trimmed by 2 bases and J by 2 bases, leaving 11 bases between them. Germline CDR1 SGDLS, CDR2 YYNGEE. The CDR3 sequence is 15 residues long. CDR3 loop: CASSVGSIGNQPQHF. For the CDR3, the DNA is TGTGCCAGCAGCGTTGGTAGTATAGGCAATCAGCCCCAGCATTTT.

Notes on this clone: At one end, the junction sequence differs from germline, possibly due to a read error. This CDR3 is CASSAQTVDYSYKQYF. The CDR3 coding sequence is TGCGCCAGCAGCGCCCAGACAGTGGACTACTCCTACAAGCAGTACTTC. This chain links TRBV5-1 with TRBJ2-7; D perhaps matches TRBD2 (6 bases). Per germline, CDR1 SGHRS and CDR2 YFSETQ. The CDR3 has 16 amino acids.

This clone was observed a few times. The chain carries TRBV28 and TRBJ2-7, with a weak D call TRBD2 (5 bases). CDR1 is MDHEN and CDR2 is SYDVKM in the germline V gene. The CDR3 consists of 17 residues. V dropped 8 bases and J dropped 10 bases, with 33 bases sitting between them. The CDR3 nucleotides read TGTGCCAGCGAAGAGTTTGGGAGTAGAGGCGGCGTCGACACACAGTACTTC. It yields the protein CASEEFGSRGGVDTQYF.

The chain employs TRBV18 and TRBJ1-1; 10 bases agree with TRBD1. The V gene's germline CDR1 is KGHSH and CDR2 LQKENI. This CDR3 comprises 16 residues. The V gene end was trimmed by 0 bases and the J gene end by 0 bases; junction bases not matched to a gene: 1. CDR3 nucleotide sequence: TGTGCCAGCTCACCACCCGGGACAGGGGTGAACACTGAAGCTTTCTTT. This translates into CASSPPGTGVNTEAFF.

CDR3 sequence (DNA): TGTGCCAGTAGAAGATACGGGGACAGGGGTAACCCCGGGTTTAGCAATCAGCCCCAGCATTTT. Amino acids: CASRRYGDRGNPGFSNQPQHF. The gene calls are TRBV19 and TRBJ1-5, with 10 bases fitting TRBD1. The CDR3 totals 21 residues. Unmatched junction bases numbered 20, after V lost 6 bases and J lost 0 bases. The germline gives CDR1 LNHDA, CDR2 SQIVND (reference sequence).

The genes are TRBV28 and TRBJ1-2, with 7 positions matching TRBD1. In germline, CDR1 is MDHEN, CDR2 SYDVKM. The CDR3 spans 16 residues. V lost 4 bases to trimming and J lost 4 bases; unmatched junction nucleotides: 12. CDR3 region: CASSYPARQGGYGYTF. In nucleotides, the CDR3 is TGTGCCAGCAGTTACCCGGCCAGACAGGGAGGCTATGGCTACACCTTC.

The rearrangement links TRBV6-5 to TRBJ2-5; TRBD2 matches at 14 bases. This CDR3 contains 15 residues. Germline assignment: CDR1 MNHEY and CDR2 SVGAGI. V trimming: 2 bases; J trimming: 6 bases; junction bases outside the gene matches: 2. The CDR3 DNA sequence: TGTGCCAGCAGTTACGGGACTAGCGGGGGAAAGACCCAGTACTTC. This translates into CASSYGTSGGKTQYF.

V usage is TRBV5-1 and J usage is TRBJ1-1, with 7 bases identical to TRBD1. After removal of 5 bases from V and 3 bases from J, the junction contained 7 bases not matched to a gene. Per germline, CDR1 SGHRS and CDR2 YFSETQ. The CDR3 runs 14 residues. This CDR3 is CASRTYRGDTEAFF. The CDR3 DNA is TGCGCCAGCAGGACCTACAGGGGAGACACTGAAGCTTTCTTT.